This T cell receptor (beta chain) appears in the sequencing data of a study of blood T cell repertoires in COVID-19. The overall study: Sites in the United States, Italy and Spain provided acute and convalescent COVID-19 samples. PBMCs, B-cell-depleted T cells, or T cells were the source of the cDNA or gDNA that made up the material.

With V trimmed by 2 bases and J by 8 bases, 5 bases remained unmatched. The CDR3 spans 14 residues. CDR1 is MDHEN, CDR2 SYDVKM, per germline. Here immunoSEQ multiplex PCR was the method, and the copy in TCRdb shows in-frame clones only, minus some. The sample consists of 250,000 to 300,000 clones, about nine tenths of them appearing once. Individuals aged roughly 18 to 95 years were recruited from 24 US areas. The TCR was taken from a woman aged 55-69 years who had recovered from COVID-19. This chain links TRBV28 with TRBJ1-4; TRBD1 matches at 7 bases. Sequenced input: PBMCs or T cells enriched from blood (not recorded which). The CDR3 DNA follows: TGTGCCAGCAGTTTAGGGGACAGAGGCGAAAAACTGTTTTTT. Amino acid sequence: CASSLGDRGEKLFF. Full variable domain (outside the CDR3, taken from reference TRBV28 and TRBJ1-4): DVKVTQSSRYLVKRTGEKVFLECVQDMDHENMFWYRQDPGLGLRLIYFSYDVKMKEKGDIPEGYSVSREKKERFSLILESASTNQTSMYLCASSLGDRGEKLFFGSGTQLSVL.